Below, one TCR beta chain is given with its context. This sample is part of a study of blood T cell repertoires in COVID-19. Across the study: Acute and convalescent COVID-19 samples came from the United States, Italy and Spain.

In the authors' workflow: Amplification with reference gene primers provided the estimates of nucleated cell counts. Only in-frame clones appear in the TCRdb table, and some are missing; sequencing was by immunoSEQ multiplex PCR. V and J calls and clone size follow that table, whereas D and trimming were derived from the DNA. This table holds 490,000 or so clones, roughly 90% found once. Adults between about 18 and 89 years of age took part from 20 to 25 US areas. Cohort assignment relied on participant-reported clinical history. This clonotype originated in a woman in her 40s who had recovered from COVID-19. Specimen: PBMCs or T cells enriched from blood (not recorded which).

In DNA, the CDR3 is TGTGCCAGCAGCTTGCAGAAAGAGACCCAGTACTTC. Translated: CASSLQKETQYF. This rearrangement joins TRBV13 to TRBJ2-5; D gene ambiguous. This CDR3 contains 12 residues. Per the germline V gene, CDR1 is PRHDT and CDR2 is FYEKMQ (reference sequence). V was pared by 3 bases and J by 3 bases, with 5 bases between.